This T cell receptor (beta chain) was sequenced for a study of cytomegalovirus exposure and HLA in healthy donors. Study conclusions and caveats: As a later analysis revealed, the rate of TCR association differed by HLA locus, with DRB1 most and HLA-C fewest. In a later analysis, at a false discovery rate of 0.05, over 15,000 TCR beta sequences matched HLA alleles.

V gave up 5 bases and J gave up 0 bases, with 8 bases separating them. Germline V gives CDR1 MNHEY, CDR2 SMNVEV (reference sequence). The CDR3 loop spans 14 amino acids. As regards this clone: The antigen remains undetermined.

Vbeta (60) and Jbeta (13) primers were used in the PCR. The protocol was immunoSEQ multiplex PCR, while the TCRdb copy is restricted to in-frame clones and leaves out a portion. This specimen shows under 250,000 clones; the ten leading clones hold about 1.1%. The receptor was derived from a girl aged 2-10 years in good health and CMV-seropositive. Material for sequencing was PBMCs. The chain carries TRBV27 and TRBJ2-1; D is ambiguous. The CDR3 coding sequence is TGTGCCAGCAGTGATGCAGGCTCCTACAATGAGCAGTTCTTC. It is translated as CASSDAGSYNEQFF.